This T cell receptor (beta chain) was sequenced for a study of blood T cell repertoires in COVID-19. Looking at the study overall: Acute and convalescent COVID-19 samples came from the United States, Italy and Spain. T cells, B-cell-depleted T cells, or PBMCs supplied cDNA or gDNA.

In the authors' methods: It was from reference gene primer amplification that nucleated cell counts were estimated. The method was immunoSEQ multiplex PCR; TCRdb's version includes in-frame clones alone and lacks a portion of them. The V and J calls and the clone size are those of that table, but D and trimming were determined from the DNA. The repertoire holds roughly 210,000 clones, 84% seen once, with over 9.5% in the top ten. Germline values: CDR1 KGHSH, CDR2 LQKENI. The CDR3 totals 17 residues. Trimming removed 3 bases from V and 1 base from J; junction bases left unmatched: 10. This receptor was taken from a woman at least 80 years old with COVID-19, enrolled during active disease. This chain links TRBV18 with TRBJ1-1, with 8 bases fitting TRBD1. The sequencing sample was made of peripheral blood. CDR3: CASSPRLATGGNTEAFF. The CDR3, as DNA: TGTGCCAGCTCACCCCGGCTAGCCACAGGGGGGAACACTGAAGCTTTCTTT.